The rows below give T cell receptor beta chains drawn from one sample of a study of blood T cells in healthy people across ages. TCRdb reprocessed the 5' RACE reads via MiXCR and lists one record per CDR3 protein. The table shows about 970,000 distinct CDR3 sequences, with roughly half occurring only once. The source material was blood. These receptors originate from a woman aged 60 to 75 in good health. CDR3s leave out the opening cysteine and the closing phenylalanine or tryptophan.

v_call cdr3_aa
TRBV5-5 ASRSPGQDYYGYT
TRBV12-3/TRBV12-4 ASSFGQGGNIQY
TRBV5-8 ASSPGVDFAKNIQY
TRBV20-1 SARDRPPGGQTQY
TRBV20-1 SASLPGGGREKLF
TRBV3-1 ASSQTGTGWDEQY
TRBV6-1 ASQGIIYEQY
TRBV4-3 ASSQDKGRLAGSEQF
TRBV28 ASSFRNQMETQY
TRBV3-1 ASSQVGQPVGQAF
TRBV2 ASSAGQGLNTEAF
TRBV6-5 ASSYSPRRGFGYT
TRBV7-2 SSSLEQGPNQPQH
TRBV5-1 ASSLVAGVLNEQF
TRBV12-3/TRBV12-4 ASSFGGSNYGYT
TRBV4-2 ASSQGIRGSYEQY
TRBV10-1 ASSLNREGSPLH
TRBV4-2 ASSQGGLTEETQY
TRBV9 ASSFSDGSSYEQY
TRBV29-1 SVEVPWTGSSYNEQY
TRBV7-2 ASSLSGGGAQF
TRBV29-1 SVGLAGDRAGYNEQF
TRBV2 ASRPTPGYGYT
TRBV21-1 ASSNQDYRGSAYEQY
TRBV7-2 ASSHKLAASTDTQY
TRBV12-3/TRBV12-4 ASSRGRADTQY
TRBV9 ASSPEGGETQY
TRBV11-2 ASSLGTLTGTDTQY
TRBV14 ASSQDLQGASNEKLF
TRBV4-2 ASSQDFRGSRTDTQY
TRBV15 ATRTGTGISYEQY
TRBV2 ASSGGTGDYNEQF
TRBV20-1 SAGLAGEGYNEQF
TRBV3-1 ASSRGRRETVPRVY
TRBV20-1 SARLAGGAEQY
TRBV9 ASSVASRATNYGYT
TRBV28 ASSLAAPLEQY
TRBV11-2 ASTKTARPGLAAPHSYEQY
TRBV11-2 ASSSIRPNNEQF
TRBV7-9 ASSLDIGGSEQY
TRBV5-1 ASSLDGTSGSADTQY
TRBV28 TSVGNSYEQY
TRBV9 ASGINSNTGELF
TRBV9 ASSVGERETGTQY
TRBV15 ATSRTSGSTDTQY
TRBV7-9 ASSDLTYAHEQY
TRBV4-2 ASSQDGQGGDYGYT
TRBV6-2/TRBV6-3 ASGQANGREQY
TRBV20-1 SARDFPGPDLSGSFLNEQY
TRBV9 ASGVLGLAGTDTQY
TRBV7-9 ASSLGGSQKNIQY
TRBV7-9 ASSLVGANEQF